These 28 T cell receptor beta chains were all obtained from the same sample, sequenced in a study of T-cell memory formation after mild COVID-19. TCRdb used MiXCR to reprocess the 5' RACE reads, holding one entry per CDR3 protein. The profile shows more than 300,000 distinct CDR3 sequences, roughly an eighth of them singletons. The sample comprised PBMCs or a T cell subset sorted from them (not recorded which). Receptors were obtained from a man aged 18 to 29 who had mild COVID-19 (a few samples of this study predate the infection). Cell type and time point are not known.

This clonotype has more than one count but fewer than ten. The chain has TRBV4-1 and TRBJ2-7; D is possibly TRBD2 (6 bases). The V gene lost 0 bases and the J gene lost 3 bases, with 15 bases spanning the gap. The CDR3 is 16 residues long. The V gene's germline CDR1 is MGHRA and CDR2 YSYEKL. The CDR3 bases are TGCGCCAGCAGCCAAGATTGGCGGGGCACACTCTACGAGCAGTACTTC. Translating gives CASSQDWRGTLYEQYF.

This clonotype came up a few times. The rearrangement joins TRBV6-2 or TRBV6-3 to TRBJ2-5, with D uncertain. Germline V gene lookup returns CDR1 MNHEY and CDR2 SVGEGT. The CDR3 spans 13 residues. V lost 1 base, J lost 3 bases, and 6 bases lay in between. For the CDR3, the DNA is TGTGCCAGCAGTTACTTTTTCGAAGAGACCCAGTACTTC. Its protein product is CASSYFFEETQYF.

The sample holds many counts of this clonotype. The chain is built from TRBV20-1 and TRBJ2-5; D not resolved. This CDR3 contains 12 residues. The V end was cut by 2 bases, the J end by 1 base, with 5 bases between. CDR1 is DFQATT, CDR2 SNEGSKA, per germline (reference sequence). CDR3 region: CSARRFQETQYF. For the CDR3, the DNA is TGCAGTGCTAGAAGGTTCCAAGAGACCCAGTACTTC.

This clonotype was counted at least ten times. CDR3 coding DNA: TGTGCCAGCAGCTTCGGGACTATCAACACCGGGGAGCTGTTTTTT. Its protein is CASSFGTINTGELFF. The chain employs TRBV7-3 and TRBJ2-2, with TRBD2 matching 7 bases. The V gene's germline CDR1 is SGHTA and CDR2 FQGTGA. The CDR3 has 15 residues. V dropped 3 bases and J dropped 2; count of bases not matched to a gene: 3.

This clonotype showed up many times. The CDR3: CASSTNYRDSRGSNQPQHF. DNA for the CDR3: TGTGCCAGCAGTACAAACTACCGGGACTCACGGGGGAGCAATCAGCCCCAGCATTTT. This chain connects TRBV6-2 or TRBV6-3 to TRBJ1-5; weak D call: TRBD1 (5 bases). Germline lookup yields CDR1 MNHEY and CDR2 SVGEGT. CDR3 size: 19 residues. Trimming left V 5 bases short and J 1 base short, with 24 bases between.

This clonotype has more than one count but fewer than ten. The chain carries TRBV12-3 or TRBV12-4 and TRBJ1-2, with 8 bases fitting TRBD1. V dropped 6 bases and J dropped 2; count of bases not matched to a gene: 2. There are 13 residues in the CDR3. CDR3 in DNA: TGTGCCAGCAGGGACAGGGCAAACTATGGCTACACCTTC. Protein sequence: CASRDRANYGYTF.

The table lists this clonotype with a few counts. V gene TRBV5-1 combines with J gene TRBJ1-6; D is unclear. Germline V gene lookup returns CDR1 SGHRS and CDR2 YFSETQ. CDR3 length: 12 residues. V gave up 2 bases and J gave up 9 bases, with 6 bases separating them. The CDR3 spells CASSFGGSPLHF. CDR3 in DNA: TGCGCCAGCAGCTTTGGAGGTTCACCCCTCCACTTT.

This clonotype showed up many times. This chain links TRBV6-5 with TRBJ2-7; perhaps TRBD1 as D (5 bases). With 6 bases removed from V and 3 bases from J, the gap between germline ends came to 12 bases. Germline V gives CDR1 MNHEY, CDR2 SVGAGI. This CDR3 has 13 amino acids. CDR3 in amino acids: CASRRDSLYEQYF. The CDR3 DNA reads TGTGCCAGCAGACGCGACAGCCTCTACGAGCAGTACTTC.

There are a few counts of this clonotype. This chain connects TRBV2 to TRBJ2-2; unclear D gene. The length of the CDR3 is 13 residues. Trimming removed 9 bases at V and 6 bases at J, with 14 bases between. Germline V gene sequence: CDR1 SNHLY, CDR2 FYNNEI. The CDR3 here is CASSLRDAGELFF. The CDR3 DNA reads as TGTGCCAGTAGCTTAAGGGATGCCGGGGAGCTGTTTTTT.

This clonotype came up many times. This chain uses TRBV5-1 with TRBJ1-6, with D maybe TRBD1 (5 bases). This CDR3 has 13 residues. Germline loops: CDR1 SGHRS, CDR2 YFSETQ. Trimming took 4 bases from V and 9 from J, leaving 11 bases between them. CDR3 sequence: CASSVKGASPLHF. DNA for the CDR3: TGCGCCAGCAGCGTAAAAGGGGCTTCACCCCTCCACTTT. Full variable domain (missing parts from reference TRBV5-1 and TRBJ1-6): KAGVTQTPRYLIKTRGQQVTLSCSPISGHRSVSWYQQTPGQGLQFLFEYFSETQRNKGNFPGRFSGRQFSNSRSEMNVSTLELGDSALYLCASSVKGASPLHFGNGTRLTVT.

The chain links TRBV5-4 to TRBJ2-1; possibly TRBD2 for D (7 bases). V lost 4 bases, J lost 3 bases, and 14 bases lay in between. CDR3 length equals 15 residues. CDR1 and CDR2 (germline): SGHNT, YYREEE (reference sequence). The CDR3 sequence is CASSNPGGRYNEQFF. The CDR3 DNA follows: TGTGCCAGCAGCAACCCGGGGGGCCGCTACAATGAGCAGTTCTTC.

This clonotype showed up many times. The rearrangement links TRBV19 to TRBJ2-1, with D possibly matching TRBD1 (5 bases). CDR1 and CDR2 from the germline V gene are LNHDA and SQIVND (reference sequence). With 4 bases removed from V and 7 bases from J, the gap between germline ends came to 8 bases. The CDR3 is made up of 12 amino acids. CDR3 sequence: CASSTSGNEQFF. The CDR3 DNA is TGTGCCAGTAGTACGTCAGGGAATGAGCAGTTCTTC.

This clonotype was found once. This sequence joins TRBV20-1 and TRBJ2-7, with D possibly matching TRBD1 (5 bases). Trimming pared 3 bases from V and 4 bases from J, leaving 16 bases between. Per the germline V gene, CDR1 is DFQATT and CDR2 is SNEGSKA (reference sequence). This CDR3 has 14 amino acids. The CDR3 sequence: CSAREDRLSYEQYF. CDR3 nucleotide sequence: TGCAGTGCTAGGGAAGACAGACTGAGTTACGAGCAGTACTTC.

This clonotype showed up just a few times. The chain carries TRBV11-2 and TRBJ2-5; 8 bases are a match to TRBD2. Trimming took 1 base from V and 4 from J; bases not matched to a gene: 5. Germline lookup yields CDR1 SGHAT and CDR2 FQNNGV. The CDR3 totals 15 residues. The CDR3 region is CASSLGAGGPETQYF. CDR3 in DNA: TGTGCCAGCAGCTTAGGGGCGGGGGGACCAGAGACCCAGTACTTC. Together with reference TRBV11-2 and TRBJ2-5, the CDR3 gives the full variable domain: EAGVAQSPRYKIIEKRQSVAFWCNPISGHATLYWYQQILGQGPKLLIQFQNNGVVDDSQLPKDRFSAERLKGVDSTLKIQPAKLEDSAVYLCASSLGAGGPETQYFGPGTRLLVL.

Only a few counts were recorded for this clonotype. V is TRBV7-9 and J is TRBJ2-1; possibly TRBD2 for D (6 bases). Trimming removed 3 bases at V and 8 bases at J, with 17 bases between. Looked up from germline, CDR1 is SEHNR and CDR2 is FQNEAQ (reference sequence). The CDR3 consists of 15 residues. The CDR3, as DNA: TGTGCCAGCAGCTTCGGGGCGGGGCCAGGCCATGAGCAGTTCTTC. Its translation: CASSFGAGPGHEQFF. Based on the CDR3 plus reference TRBV7-9 and TRBJ2-1, the full variable domain is DTGVSQNPRHKITKRGQNVTFRCDPISEHNRLYWYRQTLGQGPEFLTYFQNEAQLEKSRLLSDRFSAERPKGSFSTLEIQRTEQGDSAMYLCASSFGAGPGHEQFFGPGTRLTVL.

V and J are TRBV5-5 and TRBJ2-7; 7 positions match TRBD2. Germline assignment: CDR1 SGHKS and CDR2 YYEKEE (reference sequence). This CDR3 spans 16 amino acids. J lost 3 bases, V lost 6 bases, and 15 bases had no gene match. In DNA form, the CDR3 reads TGTGCCAGCACCCTTAACGCGGCGGCGGGGGACTACGAGCAGTACTTC. It encodes CASTLNAAAGDYEQYF.

This clonotype was seen many times. The J gene is TRBJ1-3, the V gene TRBV3-1, with D unresolved. The CDR3 has 16 residues. Germline lookup yields CDR1 LGHDT and CDR2 YNNKEL (reference sequence). The V gene lost 4 bases and the J gene lost 0 bases, with 13 bases spanning the gap. The CDR3 DNA sequence: TGTGCCAGCAGCCCGACCGGCTCGGGCTCTGGAAACACCATATATTTT. Translating it yields CASSPTGSGSGNTIYF.

The J gene is TRBJ2-5, the V gene TRBV12-3 or TRBV12-4; D is uncertain. Trimming stripped 5 bases from V and 4 bases from J, with 11 bases between. The CDR3 loop spans 13 amino acids. The CDR3 nucleotides are TGTGCCAGCAGTATCTATGTGGGAGAGACCCAGTACTTC. It specifies CASSIYVGETQYF.

This sequence joins TRBV11-2 and TRBJ1-2, with TRBD1 matching 8 bases. Germline CDR1 is SGHAT and CDR2 is FQNNGV. This CDR3 is 11 amino acids long. The CDR3 protein is CGATTGDGYTF. CDR3 DNA: TGTGGCGCTACGACAGGGGATGGCTACACCTTC.

The chain has TRBV7-9 and TRBJ2-5, with D possibly matching TRBD2 (5 bases). Trimming took off 6 bases at V and 2 bases at J, with 13 bases between the two ends. The CDR3 has 14 residues. CDR1 SEHNR and CDR2 FQNEAQ come from the germline V gene (reference sequence). The CDR3 DNA reads as TGTGCCAGCAGTTTGGAGGTACCACAAGAGACCCAGTACTTC. This gives the protein CASSLEVPQETQYF.

This clonotype was seen a few times. This chain links TRBV7-2 with TRBJ1-6, with D uncertain. The length of the CDR3 is 15 residues. Germline-derived CDR1 and CDR2 are SGHTA and FQGNSA. Trimming cost V 5 bases and J 10 bases, with 18 bases left between them. DNA for the CDR3: TGTGCCAGCAGCCTTGGCGGCCGACAAGCCTCACCCCTCCACTTT. Translated: CASSLGGRQASPLHF.

The chain has TRBV7-8 and TRBJ2-5; D unclear. Germline V gene sequence: CDR1 SGHVS, CDR2 FQNEAQ. The CDR3 is 13 residues long. The ends were cut back, 5 bases at V and 4 bases at J, with 11 bases in the middle. In DNA form, the CDR3 reads TGTGCCAGCAGCGCCCGACCTGTAGAGACCCAGTACTTC. Translated, it gives CASSARPVETQYF.

V gene TRBV25-1 combines with J gene TRBJ2-3; TRBD1 agrees at 7 bases. The CDR3 totals 15 residues. Germline loops: CDR1 MGHDK, CDR2 SYGVNS. V lost 7 bases, J lost 3 bases, and 10 bases stayed unmatched. The CDR3 nucleotides are TGTGCCAGCACCATGGACAGGAGAGGGACAGATACGCAGTATTTT. Translation gives CASTMDRRGTDTQYF.

The V gene is TRBV4-2, the J gene TRBJ2-3; D call uncertain. This CDR3 contains 18 residues. CDR1 and CDR2 from the germline V gene are LGHNA and YNFKEQ. V shed 0 bases and J shed 2 bases, with 18 bases lying between them. For the CDR3, the DNA is TGTGCCAGCAGCCAAGATAACTACGGCAGTTCCGTCACAGATACGCAGTATTTT. Protein: CASSQDNYGSSVTDTQYF.

Details on this clonotype: This may stem from a read error, because a much larger clone lies one nucleotide away. This chain connects TRBV2 to TRBJ1-2; D unclear. Germline CDR1 SNHLY, CDR2 FYNNEI. The CDR3 is 14 residues long. Trimming shortened V by 0 bases and J by 0 bases, and 5 bases separated the two germline ends. The CDR3 reads CASSEATANYGYTF. CDR3 DNA: TGTGCCAGCAGTGAAGCCACAGCTAACTATGGCTACACCTTC.

The rearrangement joins TRBV2 to TRBJ2-3; 12 positions agree with TRBD2. Looked up from germline, CDR1 is SNHLY and CDR2 is FYNNEI. With 2 bases clipped from V and 6 bases from J, the junction kept 6 bases outside the gene matches. The CDR3 is 16 amino acids. The CDR3 DNA reads TGTGCCAGCAGTGAACTAGCGGGGGGGCCGTGGGATACGCAGTATTTT. Translating it yields CASSELAGGPWDTQYF.

The V gene is TRBV12-3 or TRBV12-4, the J gene TRBJ2-3; D is unresolved. The CDR3 is 11 residues long. Trimming removed 8 bases from V and 7 bases from J, with 10 bases in between. The CDR3 DNA is TGTGCCAGCTCCTCGATGTATACGCAGTATTTT. It is translated as CASSSMYTQYF.

The table lists this clonotype with a few counts. The chain has TRBV11-2 and TRBJ2-3; tentative D call: TRBD2 (7 bases). Germline V lookup: CDR1 SGHAT, CDR2 FQNNGV. With 3 bases removed from V and 14 bases from J, the gap between germline ends came to 18 bases. This CDR3 has 13 residues. CDR3 nucleotides: TGTGCCAGCAGCTTCGCCGAGGGGGGGCGCCCGTATTTT. Protein: CASSFAEGGRPYF.